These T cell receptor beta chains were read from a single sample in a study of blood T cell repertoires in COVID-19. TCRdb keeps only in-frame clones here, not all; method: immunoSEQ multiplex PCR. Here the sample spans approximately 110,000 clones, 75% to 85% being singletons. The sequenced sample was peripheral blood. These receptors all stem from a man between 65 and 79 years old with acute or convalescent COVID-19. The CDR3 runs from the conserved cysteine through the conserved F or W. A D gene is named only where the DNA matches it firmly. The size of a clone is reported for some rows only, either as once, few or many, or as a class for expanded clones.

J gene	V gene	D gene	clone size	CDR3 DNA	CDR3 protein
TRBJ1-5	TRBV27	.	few	TGTGCCAGCAGTTTTTTCGAATCGGGGCAGCCCCAGCATTTT	CASSFFESGQPQHF
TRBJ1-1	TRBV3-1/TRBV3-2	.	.	TGTGCCAGCAGCCAAGATCCACAGACGAACACTGAAGCTTTCTTT	CASSQDPQTNTEAFF
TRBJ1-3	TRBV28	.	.	TGTGCCAGCAGTTTATTAACAGGGCGTGGAAACACCATATATTTT	CASSLLTGRGNTIYF
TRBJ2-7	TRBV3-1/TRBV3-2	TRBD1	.	TGTGCCAGCAGCCAACCGGGACAGATCTACGAGCAGTACTTC	CASSQPGQIYEQYF
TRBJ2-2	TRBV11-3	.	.	TGTGCCAGCGAGACAGGGAACACCGGGGAGCTGTTTTTT	CASETGNTGELFF
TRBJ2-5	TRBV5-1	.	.	TGCGCCAGCAGCTCAGGGTTAATGGGCCAAGAGACCCAGTACTTC	CASSSGLMGQETQYF
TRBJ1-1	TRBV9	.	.	TGTGCCAGCAGCGTAAACTGGGGGCCGGACACTGAAGCTTTCTTT	CASSVNWGPDTEAFF
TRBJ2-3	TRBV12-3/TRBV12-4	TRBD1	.	TGTGCCAGCCGGGACAGGAGCACAGATACGCAGTATTTT	CASRDRSTDTQYF
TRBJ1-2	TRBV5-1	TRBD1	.	TGCGCCAGCAGCCAGGGACAGGGAGGCGGCGGCTACACCTTC	CASSQGQGGGGYTF
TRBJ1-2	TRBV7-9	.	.	TGTGCCAGCAGCCGAGGGGGAACTAACTATGGCTACACCTTC	CASSRGGTNYGYTF
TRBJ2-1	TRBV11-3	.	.	TGTGCCAGCAGCTTAGGAGGGGGACCGTACAATGAGCAGTTCTTC	CASSLGGGPYNEQFF
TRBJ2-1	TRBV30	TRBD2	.	TGTGTTGGTAGGCGGGAGGCATCCTACAATGAGCAGTTCTTC	CVGRREASYNEQFF
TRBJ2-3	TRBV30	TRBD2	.	TGTGCCTGGAGTTTTAGCGGGAGTACCTTTAGCACAGATACGCAGTATTTT	CAWSFSGSTFSTDTQYF
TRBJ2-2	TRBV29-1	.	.	TGCAGCGTTGAAAAGCATCCCCCGGGGTACACCGGGGAGCTGTTTTTT	CSVEKHPPGYTGELFF
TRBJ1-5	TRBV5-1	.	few	TGCGCCAGCAGTTTGGAGGCAGGGATGGGTCAGCCCCAGCATTTT	CASSLEAGMGQPQHF
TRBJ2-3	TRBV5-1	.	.	TGCGCCAGCAGCCCCACTGATGTTACAGATACGCAGTATTTT	CASSPTDVTDTQYF
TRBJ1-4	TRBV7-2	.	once	TGTGCCAGCAGCTTAGGGCACAGGAATGAAAAACTGTTTTTT	CASSLGHRNEKLFF
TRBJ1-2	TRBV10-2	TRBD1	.	TGCGCCAGCAGCGGACAGGGGCTAGGTGGCTACACCTTC	CASSGQGLGGYTF
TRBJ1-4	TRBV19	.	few	TGTGCCAGTAGGGACAACCTACGCGGAGCAACTAATGAAAAACTGTTTTTT	CASRDNLRGATNEKLFF
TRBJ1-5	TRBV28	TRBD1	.	TGTGCCAGCAGTCAGACAGGGCACGGCAATCAGCCCCAGCATTTT	CASSQTGHGNQPQHF
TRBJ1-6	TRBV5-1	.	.	TGCGCCAGCAGCATGGGACAAGCGGATTCACCCCTCCACTTT	CASSMGQADSPLHF
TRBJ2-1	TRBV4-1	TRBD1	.	TGCGCCAGCAGCCGGGACAGGGGATCCTACAATGAGCAGTTCTTC	CASSRDRGSYNEQFF
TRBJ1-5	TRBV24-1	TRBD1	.	TGTGCCACCAGTGACCCCCGACAGGGGCAAAATCAGCCCCAGCATTTT	CATSDPRQGQNQPQHF
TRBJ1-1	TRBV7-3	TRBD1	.	TGTGCCAGCAGCCCCGGGACAGGGAGGGACACTGAAGCTTTCTTT	CASSPGTGRDTEAFF
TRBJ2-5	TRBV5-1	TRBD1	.	TGCGCCAGCAGCTTGACAGGGGTGGGGGAGACCCAGTACTTC	CASSLTGVGETQYF
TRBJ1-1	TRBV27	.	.	TGTGCCAGCAGGTCATCTGAGGCGAACACTGAAGCTTTCTTT	CASRSSEANTEAFF
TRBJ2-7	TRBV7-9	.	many	TGTGCCAGCAGCTTAGCGATCGCGTACGAGCAGTACTTC	CASSLAIAYEQYF
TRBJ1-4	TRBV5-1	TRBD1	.	TGCGCCAGCAGCCGAATGGTTCTCTCGACAGGGAATGAAAAACTGTTTTTT	CASSRMVLSTGNEKLFF
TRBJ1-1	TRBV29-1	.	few	TGCAGCGCTTGGGCGTTGAACACTGAAGCTTTCTTT	CSAWALNTEAFF
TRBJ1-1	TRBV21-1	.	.	TGTGCCAGCAGCAAACAGGGGATGGCGCACACTGAAGCTTTCTTT	CASSKQGMAHTEAFF
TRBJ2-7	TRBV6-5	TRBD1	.	TGTGCCAGCAGTTACACGGGACAGGGGGCCGACGAGCAGTACTTC	CASSYTGQGADEQYF
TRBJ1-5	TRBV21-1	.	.	TGTGCCAGCAGCAAAGGCCCTTCTGACAGGCGGAGGCAGCCCCAGCATTTT	CASSKGPSDRRRQPQHF
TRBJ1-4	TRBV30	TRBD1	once	TGTGCCTGTACCGGGACAGACAATGAAAAACTGTTTTTT	CACTGTDNEKLFF
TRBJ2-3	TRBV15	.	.	TGTGCCACCATCGAGGGGGGGACCACAGATACGCAGTATTTT	CATIEGGTTDTQYF